This T cell receptor beta chain was obtained from a study of Ad26.COV2.S vaccination and SARS-CoV-2 variants. CDR1 SNHLY and CDR2 FYNNEI come from the germline V gene. V trimming: 0 bases; J trimming: 7 bases; junction bases outside the gene matches: 11. The CDR3 sequence is 17 residues long. The assay was immunoSEQ multiplex PCR, and TCRdb's table has in-frame clones only and misses some. The table has approximately 300,000 clones, more than 70% seen once. Indicated treatment: around 19 received Ad26.COV2.S at low or high dose, single or two shots; about 5 received placebo; per-sample allocation not given. All samples were drawn on day 63, counting from the first vaccine or placebo injection.

The V call is TRBV2, the J call TRBJ1-2; TRBD1 agrees at 10 bases. This TCR came from a person aged 18-60 years who received the Ad26.COV2.S COVID-19 vaccine or a placebo. The sample in question was peripheral blood, obtained in a trial of Ad26.COV2.S vaccine versus placebo. In DNA form, the CDR3 reads TGTGCCAGCAGTGAAGCGGACAGGGGGGACCTATTGGGTGGCTACACCTTC. It encodes CASSEADRGDLLGGYTF.